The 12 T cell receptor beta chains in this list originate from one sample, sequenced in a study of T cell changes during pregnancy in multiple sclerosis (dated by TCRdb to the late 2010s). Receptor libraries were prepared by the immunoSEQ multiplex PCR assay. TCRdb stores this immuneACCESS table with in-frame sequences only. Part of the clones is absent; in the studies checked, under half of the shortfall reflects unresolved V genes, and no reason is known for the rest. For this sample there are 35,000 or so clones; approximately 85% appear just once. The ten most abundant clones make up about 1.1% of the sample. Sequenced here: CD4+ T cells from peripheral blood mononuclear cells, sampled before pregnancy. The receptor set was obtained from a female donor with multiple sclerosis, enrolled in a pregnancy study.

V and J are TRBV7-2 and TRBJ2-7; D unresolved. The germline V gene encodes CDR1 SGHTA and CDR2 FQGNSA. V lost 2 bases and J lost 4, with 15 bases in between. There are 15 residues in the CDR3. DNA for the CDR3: TGTGCCAGCAGCTTAATAACAGCCAAAGAGTACGAGCAGTACTTC. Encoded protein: CASSLITAKEYEQYF.

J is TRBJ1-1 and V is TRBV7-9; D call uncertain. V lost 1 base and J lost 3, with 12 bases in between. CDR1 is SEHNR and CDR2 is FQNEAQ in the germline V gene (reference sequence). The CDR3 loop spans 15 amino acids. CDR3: CASSLGGKRDTEAFF. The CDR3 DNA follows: TGTGCCAGCAGCTTAGGAGGGAAACGAGACACTGAAGCTTTCTTT.

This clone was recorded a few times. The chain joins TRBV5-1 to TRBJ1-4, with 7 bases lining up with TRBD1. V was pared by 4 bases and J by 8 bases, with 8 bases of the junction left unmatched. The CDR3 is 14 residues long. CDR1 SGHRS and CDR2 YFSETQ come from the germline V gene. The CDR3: CASSKGDSGEKLFF. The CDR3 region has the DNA TGCGCCAGCAGCAAAGGGGACAGCGGAGAAAAACTGTTTTTT.

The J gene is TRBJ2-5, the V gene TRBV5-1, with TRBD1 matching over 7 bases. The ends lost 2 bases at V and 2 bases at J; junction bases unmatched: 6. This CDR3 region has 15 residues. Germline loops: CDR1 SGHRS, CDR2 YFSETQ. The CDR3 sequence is CASSLSGTAQETQYF. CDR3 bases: TGCGCCAGCAGCTTATCTGGGACAGCTCAAGAGACCCAGTACTTC.

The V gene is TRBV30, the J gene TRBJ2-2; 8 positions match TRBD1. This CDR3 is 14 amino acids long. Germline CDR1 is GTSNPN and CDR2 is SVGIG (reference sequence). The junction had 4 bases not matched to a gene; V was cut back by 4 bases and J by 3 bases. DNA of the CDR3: TGTGCCTGGACCCGACAGGGGTACACCGGGGAGCTGTTTTTT. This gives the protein CAWTRQGYTGELFF.

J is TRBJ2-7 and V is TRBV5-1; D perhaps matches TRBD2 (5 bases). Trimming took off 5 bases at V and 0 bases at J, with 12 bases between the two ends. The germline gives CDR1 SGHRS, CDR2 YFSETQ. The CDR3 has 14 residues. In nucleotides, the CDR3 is TGCGCCAGCAGGTTCACGGGATACTCCTACGAGCAGTACTTC. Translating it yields CASRFTGYSYEQYF. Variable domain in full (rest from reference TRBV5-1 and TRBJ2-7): KAGVTQTPRYLIKTRGQQVTLSCSPISGHRSVSWYQQTPGQGLQFLFEYFSETQRNKGNFPGRFSGRQFSNSRSEMNVSTLELGDSALYLCASRFTGYSYEQYFGPGTRLTVT.

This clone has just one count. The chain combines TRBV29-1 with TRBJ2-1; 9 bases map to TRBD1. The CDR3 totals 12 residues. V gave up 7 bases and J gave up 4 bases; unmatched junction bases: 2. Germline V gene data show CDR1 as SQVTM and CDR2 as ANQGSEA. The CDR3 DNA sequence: TGCAGCGCTGGGACAGGGTACAATGAGCAGTTCTTC. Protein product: CSAGTGYNEQFF.

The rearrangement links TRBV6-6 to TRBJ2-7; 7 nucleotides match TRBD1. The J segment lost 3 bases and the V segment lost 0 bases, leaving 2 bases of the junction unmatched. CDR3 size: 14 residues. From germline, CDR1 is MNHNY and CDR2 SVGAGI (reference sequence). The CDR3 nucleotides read TGTGCCAGCAGTTACTCCCGACAGGGCTACGAGCAGTACTTC. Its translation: CASSYSRQGYEQYF.

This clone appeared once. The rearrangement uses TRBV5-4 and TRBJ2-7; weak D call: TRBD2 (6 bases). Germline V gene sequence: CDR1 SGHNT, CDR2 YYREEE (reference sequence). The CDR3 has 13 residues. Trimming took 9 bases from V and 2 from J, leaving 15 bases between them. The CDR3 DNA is TGTGCCATCCGCCGGCGGGGACCCTACGAGCAGTACTTC. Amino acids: CAIRRRGPYEQYF.

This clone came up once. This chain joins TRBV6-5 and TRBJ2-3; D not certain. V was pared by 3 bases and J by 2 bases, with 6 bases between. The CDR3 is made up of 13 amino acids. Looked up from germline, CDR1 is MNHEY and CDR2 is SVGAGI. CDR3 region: CASSYLNTDTQYF. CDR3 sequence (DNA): TGTGCCAGCAGTTATTTAAACACAGATACGCAGTATTTT.

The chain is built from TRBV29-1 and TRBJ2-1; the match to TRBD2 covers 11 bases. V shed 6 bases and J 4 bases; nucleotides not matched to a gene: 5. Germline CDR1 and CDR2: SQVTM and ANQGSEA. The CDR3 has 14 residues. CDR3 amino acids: CSVTGTSGYNEQFF. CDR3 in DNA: TGCAGCGTGACCGGGACTAGCGGTTACAATGAGCAGTTCTTC.

The CDR3 sequence is CASRRPTGMDTEAFF. The CDR3 DNA reads TGTGCCAGCAGGCGACCGACAGGGATGGACACTGAAGCTTTCTTT. The chain links TRBV28 to TRBJ1-1, with 7 positions matching TRBD1. After removal of 6 bases from V and 3 bases from J, the junction contained 10 bases not matched to a gene. This CDR3 spans 15 amino acids. Germline values: CDR1 MDHEN, CDR2 SYDVKM.